These 32 T cell receptor beta chains came from one sample sequenced in a study of T cells in Graves' hyperthyroidism and ophthalmopathy. The TCR beta CDR3 regions underwent amplification using RNA transcripts as the source. The TCR CDR3 first-round RT-PCR relied on the HTBI primer set. MiXCR, run by TCRdb on the multiplex PCR reads, gives a single entry per CDR3 protein. The table lists approximately 410,000 distinct CDR3 sequences, around 13% of them singletons. Material for sequencing was blood. The receptor source for this set is a young woman with Graves' hyperthyroidism.

The chain employs TRBV24-1 and TRBJ2-2; no clear D. Germline-derived CDR1 and CDR2 are KGHDR and SFDVKD. The CDR3 is made up of 16 amino acids. Between the trimmed V and J ends, which lost 3 bases and 0 bases, there was a span of 10 bases. The CDR3 coding sequence is TGTGCCACCAGTGATCGTCAAGTCGCGAACACCGGGGAGCTGTTTTTT. This sequence encodes CATSDRQVANTGELFF.

This clonotype was counted many times. The chain employs TRBV20-1 and TRBJ2-1, with TRBD2 matching over 11 bases. Germline V gene data show CDR1 as DFQATT and CDR2 as SNEGSKA (reference sequence). V gave up 0 bases and J gave up 2 bases; unmatched junction bases: 6. CDR3 length: 17 residues. CDR3 DNA: TGCAGTGCTAGAGACCCCTCTAGCGGGGGGACCTACAATGAGCAGTTCTTC. Translated, it gives CSARDPSSGGTYNEQFF.

This clonotype was recorded at least ten times. The chain couples TRBV11-2 to TRBJ2-3; D gene ambiguous. There are 14 residues in the CDR3. The V and J ends lost 5 bases and 0 bases respectively, with 9 bases between them. Germline CDR1 reads SGHAT; CDR2 reads FQNNGV. This CDR3 reads CASSNGASTDTQYF. For the CDR3, the DNA is TGTGCCAGCAGCAATGGAGCTAGCACAGATACGCAGTATTTT. Looking up the rest from reference TRBV11-2 and TRBJ2-3 gives the full variable domain: EAGVAQSPRYKIIEKRQSVAFWCNPISGHATLYWYQQILGQGPKLLIQFQNNGVVDDSQLPKDRFSAERLKGVDSTLKIQPAKLEDSAVYLCASSNGASTDTQYFGPGTRLTVL.

This clonotype was recorded at least ten times. The chain recombines TRBV14 with TRBJ1-2; possibly TRBD1 for D (5 bases). CDR3 length equals 14 residues. Trimming shortened V by 4 bases and J by 2 bases, and 11 bases separated the two germline ends. Per the germline V gene, CDR1 is SGHDN and CDR2 is FVKESK. The CDR3 spells CASSLPGPNYGYTF. In DNA form, the CDR3 reads TGTGCCAGCAGCCTCCCGGGACCAAACTATGGCTACACCTTC.

This clonotype has a handful of counts. The rearrangement links TRBV4-2 to TRBJ1-2; D remains unclear. Germline V gene sequence: CDR1 LGHNA, CDR2 YNFKEQ. With 3 bases removed from V and 4 bases from J, the gap between germline ends came to 18 bases. The CDR3 contains 16 residues. CDR3 residues: CASSQGSDTRAYGYTF. The CDR3 DNA is TGTGCCAGCAGCCAGGGGTCAGATACCAGAGCCTATGGCTACACCTTC.

This clonotype was found many times. This chain links TRBV25-1 with TRBJ1-2; D is possibly TRBD1 (6 bases). The CDR3 spans 18 residues. Per the germline V gene, CDR1 is MGHDK and CDR2 is SYGVNS. The V end lost 0 bases, the J end lost 2 bases, and 19 bases lay between the germline ends. CDR3 DNA: TGTGCCAGCAGTGAATACGAATACGGACAGCTGGGGAACTATGGCTACACCTTC. This sequence encodes CASSEYEYGQLGNYGYTF.

In its sample, this clonotype was seen a few times. V gene TRBV5-1 combines with J gene TRBJ1-4; the D gene is possibly TRBD1 (6 bases). Germline V CDR1 and CDR2: SGHRS, YFSETQ. The CDR3 totals 13 residues. V shed 7 bases and J shed 8 bases, with 15 bases lying between them. The CDR3 region is CASSRGAEEKLFF. CDR3 nucleotides: TGCGCCAGCTCGAGGGGGGCTGAAGAAAAACTGTTTTTT.

The CDR3 here is CASSRLAGAGETQYF. The CDR3 region has the DNA TGCGCCAGCTCCCGACTAGCGGGAGCGGGAGAGACCCAGTACTTC. The J gene is TRBJ2-5, the V gene TRBV5-1; 12 positions match TRBD2. V trimming: 7 bases; J trimming: 4 bases; junction bases outside the gene matches: 8. The CDR3 runs 15 residues. CDR1 is SGHRS and CDR2 is YFSETQ in the germline V gene.

The genes are TRBV6-9 and TRBJ2-7; 7 positions match TRBD1. This CDR3 contains 15 residues. CDR1 is MNHGY, CDR2 SVAAGI, per germline. J was trimmed by 3 bases and V by 3 bases; bases with no gene match: 8. The CDR3 DNA is TGTGCCAGCAGTTACCTTGGACAGGCCGGCTACGAGCAGTACTTC. This sequence encodes CASSYLGQAGYEQYF.

This clonotype appeared many times. This chain joins TRBV7-6 and TRBJ2-5; D is uncertain. The CDR3 length is 16 residues. Trimming left V 3 bases short and J 0 bases short, with 14 bases between. CDR1 and CDR2 (germline): SGHVS, FNYEAQ. Here the CDR3 reads CASSLFVARYQETQYF. For the CDR3, the DNA is TGTGCCAGCAGCTTGTTCGTAGCCCGGTACCAAGAGACCCAGTACTTC.

This clonotype was found a few times. J is TRBJ1-1 and V is TRBV12-5, with 7 bases fitting TRBD1. After removal of 6 bases from V and 5 bases from J, the junction contained 12 bases not matched to a gene. Germline loops: CDR1 LGHNT, CDR2 FRNRAP. The CDR3 has 15 amino acids. The CDR3 spells CASGPGTVLRTEAFF. The CDR3 DNA sequence: TGTGCTAGTGGCCCTGGGACAGTCCTTCGGACTGAAGCTTTCTTT.

V and J are TRBV20-1 and TRBJ2-2, with TRBD2 identical over 8 bases. J lost 7 bases, V lost 6 bases, and 7 bases had no gene match. This CDR3 spans 13 amino acids. CDR1 DFQATT and CDR2 SNEGSKA come from the germline V gene (reference sequence). CDR3 loop: CSAREAGGGELFF. In DNA form, the CDR3 reads TGCAGTGCGCGGGAGGCGGGTGGCGGGGAGCTGTTTTTT.

A remark on this clonotype: At one boundary the junction diverges from the germline segment, which might be a read error. This chain links TRBV9 with TRBJ2-1; TRBD2 agrees at 14 bases. CDR3 size: 18 residues. Germline CDR1 and CDR2: SGDLS and YYNGEE. For the CDR3, the DNA is TGTACCAGCAGCTCGGGACTAGCGGGAGAAGTAAACTACAATGAGCAGTTCTTC. Its translation is CTSSSGLAGEVNYNEQFF. Full variable domain (rest looked up from reference TRBV9 and TRBJ2-1): DSGVTQTPKHLITATGQRVTLRCSPRSGDLSVYWYQQSLDQGLQFLIQYYNGEERAKGNILERFSAQQFPDLHSELNLSSLELGDSALYFCTSSSGLAGEVNYNEQFFGPGTRLTVL.

The V and J genes are TRBV5-6 and TRBJ2-2; 7 bases map to TRBD2. Unmatched junction bases numbered 14, after V lost 1 base and J lost 5 bases. Per germline, CDR1 SGHDT and CDR2 YYEEEE. The CDR3 consists of 18 residues. CDR3 sequence: CASSLKASGLGGTGELFF. CDR3 nucleotides: TGTGCCAGCAGCTTGAAGGCTAGCGGACTCGGTGGAACCGGGGAGCTGTTTTTT.

On this clonotype: A much more abundant neighbour one base away suggests this may be a read error. CDR3 bases: TGCAGTGCTAGACCAGACAGAGGCACCTACGGGCAGTACTTC. This codes for CSARPDRGTYGQYF. The chain joins TRBV20-1 to TRBJ2-7; D possibly corresponds to TRBD1 (5 bases). Germline V gene data show CDR1 as DFQATT and CDR2 as SNEGSKA (reference sequence). CDR3 size: 14 residues.

This clonotype was found once. This may be a read error: a much more frequent sequence differs by one nucleotide. In this CDR3 the conserved last residue, phenylalanine or tryptophan, is missing, so a read error is likely. This sequence joins TRBV11-1 and TRBJ2-1; tentatively, D is TRBD1 or TRBD2 (5 bases each). The CDR3 loop spans 15 amino acids. Germline V gives CDR1 SGHAT, CDR2 FQDESV (reference sequence). V lost 5 bases to trimming and J lost 5 bases, with 16 bases between them. Here the CDR3 reads CASSPRDGFNNEQFI. The CDR3 bases are TGTGCCAGCAGCCCTAGGGACGGATTTAACAATGAGCAGTTCATC.

This chain links TRBV24-1 with TRBJ2-1, with D possibly being TRBD2 (7 bases). The V end lost 4 bases, the J end lost 7 bases, and 28 bases lay between the germline ends. The CDR3 is made up of 19 amino acids. From germline, CDR1 is KGHDR and CDR2 SFDVKD. In DNA, the CDR3 is TGTGCCACCAGTGACCCCTCGGGGGGATCCGGGACAACTCGGAATGAGCAGTTCTTC. Translation: CATSDPSGGSGTTRNEQFF.

This clonotype appeared many times. The V and J genes are TRBV9 and TRBJ2-1, with TRBD2 as a possible D gene (7 bases). Germline V lookup: CDR1 SGDLS, CDR2 YYNGEE. V lost 4 bases, J lost 10 bases, and 21 bases lay in between. The CDR3 has 15 residues. This CDR3 reads CASSPGGATWGEQFF. The CDR3 DNA sequence: TGTGCCAGCAGCCCTGGGGGGGCAACATGGGGGGAGCAGTTCTTC.

This clonotype showed up many times. The chain uses TRBV7-2 and TRBJ1-2; D possibly corresponds to TRBD1 (6 bases). Per the germline V gene, CDR1 is SGHTA and CDR2 is FQGNSA. With 4 bases removed from V and 7 bases from J, the gap between germline ends came to 16 bases. There are 14 residues in the CDR3. For the CDR3, the DNA is TGTGCCAGCAGCTCATTACAGGGAAGACGTGGCTACACCTTC. It is translated as CASSSLQGRRGYTF.

On this clonotype itself: A clone one base away is much larger, so this may be a read error. The rearrangement joins TRBV5-1 to TRBJ2-1, with TRBD2 matching over 14 bases. Germline V gene lookup returns CDR1 SGHRS and CDR2 YFSETQ. V lost 4 bases and J lost 8; bases outside the gene matches: 8. The CDR3 consists of 16 residues. The CDR3 loop is CASSMTSGGVGDEQFF. The CDR3 nucleotides are TGCGCCAGCAGCATGACTAGCGGGGGGGTCGGGGATGAGCAGTTCTTC.

With regard to this clonotype: A much larger clone lies one base from this, so it may be a read error. V usage is TRBV28 and J usage is TRBJ2-7; the D gene is possibly TRBD2 (6 bases). This CDR3 spans 13 amino acids. With 7 bases removed from V and 4 bases from J, the gap between germline ends came to 14 bases. The germline V gene has CDR1 MDHEN and CDR2 SYDVKM. The CDR3 DNA follows: TGTGCCAGCAATCGGGGGATCCCTTACGAGCAGTACTTC. Encoded protein: CASNRGIPYEQYF.

This clonotype has a count of ten or more. The chain links TRBV7-9 to TRBJ2-7; possibly TRBD1 for D (5 bases). The germline V and J ends were trimmed by 5 bases and 6 bases, with 17 bases remaining between them. Germline CDR1 SEHNR, CDR2 FQNEAQ (reference sequence). The CDR3 is 14 amino acids. The CDR3 coding sequence is TGTGCCAGCAGCGCCTACGGGCAGGGTGGCGAGCAGTACTTC. Protein product: CASSAYGQGGEQYF.

The V call is TRBV14, the J call TRBJ2-7, with D tentatively TRBD2 (6 bases). The CDR3 totals 16 residues. From germline, CDR1 is SGHDN and CDR2 FVKESK. Trimming cost V 0 bases and J 7 bases, with 19 bases left between them. CDR3 protein: CASSQEGSPKGGEQYF. DNA for the CDR3: TGTGCCAGCAGCCAAGAAGGTTCCCCAAAAGGAGGGGAGCAGTACTTC.

The rearrangement uses TRBV12-3 or TRBV12-4 and TRBJ2-1; D is perhaps TRBD1 (5 bases). The CDR3 length is 14 residues. V was clipped by 6 bases and J by 2 bases, with 11 bases between them. The CDR3 nucleotides read TGTGCCAGCAGCTCTCAGGACACCTACAATGAGCAGTTCTTC. Translated: CASSSQDTYNEQFF.

The V gene is TRBV18, the J gene TRBJ2-7; 8 positions agree with TRBD2. CDR3 length equals 13 residues. Germline-derived CDR1 and CDR2 are KGHSH and LQKENI. J lost 5 bases, V lost 6 bases, and 6 bases had no gene match. Written as DNA, the CDR3 is TGTGCCAGCTCGCCGACTAGCGTCGACGAGCAGTACTTC. This encodes CASSPTSVDEQYF.

Concerning this clonotype itself: A read error is possible here, since a much larger clone lies one base away. The chain is built from TRBV6-1 and TRBJ2-3; 11 nucleotides match TRBD2. Looked up from germline, CDR1 is MNHNS and CDR2 is SASEGT. After removal of 5 bases from V and 4 bases from J, the junction contained 8 bases not matched to a gene. The CDR3 covers 16 residues. The CDR3 DNA follows: TGTGCCAGCAGTCCCCTAGCGGGAGGACGCGCAGATACGCAGTATTTT. It encodes CASSPLAGGRADTQYF.

The chain recombines TRBV18 with TRBJ2-4, with 8 bases matching TRBD1. Looked up from germline, CDR1 is KGHSH and CDR2 is LQKENI. The trim removed 1 base at V and 0 bases at J, leaving 8 bases unmatched. The CDR3 runs 18 residues. CDR3 amino acids: CASSPLGTGQLAKNIQYF. Here the CDR3 DNA reads TGTGCCAGCTCACCACTCGGGACAGGCCAGCTAGCCAAAAACATTCAGTACTTC.

This clonotype was observed at least ten times. The rearrangement uses TRBV28 and TRBJ2-3; no definite D call. The germline gives CDR1 MDHEN, CDR2 SYDVKM. The V end lost 5 bases, the J end lost 4 bases, and 7 bases lay between the germline ends. The CDR3 extends over 12 amino acids. CDR3 amino acids: CASSINADTQYF. The CDR3 DNA is TGTGCCAGCAGTATAAACGCAGATACGCAGTATTTT.

In this sample, this clonotype turned up many times. This sequence joins TRBV20-1 and TRBJ2-7; 7 nucleotides agree with TRBD2. This CDR3 is built from 15 residues. V lost 0 bases, J lost 2 bases, and 7 bases stayed unmatched. CDR1 is DFQATT and CDR2 is SNEGSKA in the germline V gene (reference sequence). The CDR3 sequence is CSARDMREGTYEQYF. CDR3 nucleotide sequence: TGCAGTGCTAGAGATATGAGGGAGGGAACCTACGAGCAGTACTTC.

As regards this clonotype: A much larger clonotype is one base distant, so this may be a read error. The chain uses TRBV28 and TRBJ2-1, with 10 bases identical to TRBD1. The J call could be wrong; TRBJ2-7 is a better fit for the DNA end. Per the germline V gene, CDR1 is MDHEN and CDR2 is SYDVKM. The CDR3 runs 15 residues. CDR3 sequence reads: CASRSGTGEFNEQYF. DNA for the CDR3: TGTGCCAGCAGGTCCGGGACAGGGGAGTTCAATGAGCAGTACTTC.

This clonotype has at least ten counts. V and J are TRBV28 and TRBJ2-7, with D perhaps matching TRBD1 (6 bases). The CDR3 covers 15 residues. CDR1 MDHEN and CDR2 SYDVKM come from the germline V gene. Trimming removed 5 bases at V and 0 bases at J, with 14 bases between. CDR3 in amino acids: CASSPRDTDSYEQYF. DNA for the CDR3: TGTGCCAGCAGTCCCCGGGACACCGACTCCTACGAGCAGTACTTC.

This clonotype has more than one count but fewer than ten. The V call is TRBV30, the J call TRBJ1-2, with D uncertain. The V gene's germline CDR1 is GTSNPN and CDR2 SVGIG (reference sequence). V was shortened by 0 bases and J by 5 bases, with 13 bases between the two germline ends. The CDR3 covers 14 residues. CDR3: CAWSVESFYYGYTF. CDR3 nucleotides: TGTGCCTGGAGTGTAGAGAGCTTCTATTATGGCTACACCTTC.